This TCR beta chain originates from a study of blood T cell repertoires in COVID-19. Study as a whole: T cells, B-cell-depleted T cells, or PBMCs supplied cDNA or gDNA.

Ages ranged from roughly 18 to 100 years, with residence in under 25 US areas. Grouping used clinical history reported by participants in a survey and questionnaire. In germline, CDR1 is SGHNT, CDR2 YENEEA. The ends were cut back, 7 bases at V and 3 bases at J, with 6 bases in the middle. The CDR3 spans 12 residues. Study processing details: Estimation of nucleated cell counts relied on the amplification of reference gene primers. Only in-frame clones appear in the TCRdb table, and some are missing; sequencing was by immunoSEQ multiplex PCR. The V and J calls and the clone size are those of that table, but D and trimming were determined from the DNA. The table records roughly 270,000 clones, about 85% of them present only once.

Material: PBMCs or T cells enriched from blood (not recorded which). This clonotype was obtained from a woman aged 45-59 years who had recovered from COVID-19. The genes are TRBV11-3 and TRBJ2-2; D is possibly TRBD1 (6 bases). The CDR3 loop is CASKGDTGELFF. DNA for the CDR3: TGTGCCAGCAAGGGGGACACCGGGGAGCTGTTTTTT.